The 21 T cell receptor beta chains below all came from one sample that was sequenced in a study of neurological immune-mediated disorders (dated by TCRdb to between 2018 and 2021). Library construction relied on 5' RACE. The run used an Illumina HiSeq 2500. Clones were called with MiXCR by TCRdb after fastp trimmed the public reads at Q25, and only in-frame beta chains were retained. Each entry is one CDR3 protein sequence, shown with its most common DNA and genes. Present in this sample are tens of thousands of distinct CDR3 sequences, over 12% of which were seen just once. Jointly, the top ten make up approximately 7.5% of the sample. Sequenced: PBMCs. Receptors were obtained from a woman in her 50s in good health.

Of note for this clonotype: A much larger clone lies one base from this, so it may be a read error. The V call is TRBV5-1, the J call TRBJ1-5; D call uncertain. Germline V gene data show CDR1 as SGHRS and CDR2 as YFSETQ. V lost 3 bases to trimming and J lost 0 bases, with 4 bases between them. There are 13 residues in the CDR3. In DNA form, the CDR3 reads TGCGCCAGCAGCTATAATAGCAATCAGCCCCAGCATTTT. It yields the protein CASSYNSNQPQHF. Full variable domain (rest looked up from reference TRBV5-1 and TRBJ1-5): KAGVTQTPRYLIKTRGQQVTLSCSPISGHRSVSWYQQTPGQGLQFLFEYFSETQRNKGNFPGRFSGRQFSNSRSEMNVSTLELGDSALYLCASSYNSNQPQHFGDGTRLSIL.

This clonotype was counted at least ten times. This chain links TRBV24-1 with TRBJ1-2, with 7 bases fitting TRBD1. The CDR3 length is 17 residues. Losses at the gene ends were 3 bases for V and 6 bases for J; bases not matched to a gene: 15. Per the germline V gene, CDR1 is KGHDR and CDR2 is SFDVKD. The CDR3 sequence: CATSDMTGTGFGNGYTF. The CDR3 DNA reads TGTGCCACCAGTGATATGACAGGGACCGGTTTCGGTAATGGCTACACCTTC.

This clonotype was counted many times. The chain links TRBV14 to TRBJ2-3, with D perhaps TRBD1 or TRBD2 (5 bases each). Germline CDR1 is SGHDN and CDR2 is FVKESK. The CDR3 has 17 amino acids. The V gene lost 1 base and the J gene lost 6 bases, with 20 bases spanning the gap. The CDR3 protein is CASSQGLGLPEGDTQYF. CDR3 nucleotide sequence: TGTGCCAGCAGCCAAGGGTTGGGCTTACCAGAGGGGGATACGCAGTATTTT.

Many counts were recorded for this clonotype. This chain uses TRBV5-1 with TRBJ1-1, with 8 bases that match TRBD1. CDR3 length: 17 residues. Losses at the gene ends were 3 bases for V and 5 bases for J; bases not matched to a gene: 15. CDR1 and CDR2 from the germline V gene are SGHRS and YFSETQ. The CDR3 is CASSSTTGGPGETEAFF. The CDR3 nucleotides are TGCGCCAGCAGCTCTACAACAGGGGGGCCTGGAGAAACTGAAGCTTTCTTT.

This clonotype has at least ten counts. V is TRBV7-2 and J is TRBJ2-3; 9 nucleotides match TRBD1. CDR3 size: 16 residues. J lost 4 bases, V lost 1 base, and 6 bases had no gene match. Germline CDR1 reads SGHTA; CDR2 reads FQGNSA. CDR3 sequence (DNA): TGTGCCAGCAGCTTAGTAGGGACAGGGATCGCAGATACGCAGTATTTT. Translation: CASSLVGTGIADTQYF.

Of note for this clonotype: The junction does not match germline at one end; this may be a read error. V gene TRBV7-9 combines with J gene TRBJ1-5, with no clear D. From germline, CDR1 is SEHNR and CDR2 FQNEAQ (reference sequence). This CDR3 contains 13 residues. The CDR3 DNA sequence: TGTGCCAGAAGCTTAGAGGGTGATCAGCCCCAGCATTTT. Its translation: CARSLEGDQPQHF.

Only a few counts were recorded for this clonotype. One end of the junction fails to match germline, which may point to a read error. This sequence joins TRBV29-1 and TRBJ2-2, with 7 bases aligning to TRBD1. This CDR3 spans 15 amino acids. Germline CDR1 and CDR2: SQVTM and ANQGSEA. CDR3 DNA: TGCAGCGTTGTATTCTCCAGAGGGGGCACCGGAGAGCTGTTTTTT. This gives the protein CSVVFSRGGTGELFF.

This clonotype was detected many times. At one boundary the junction diverges from the germline segment, which might be a read error. The rearrangement links TRBV7-8 to TRBJ2-1; 7 nucleotides agree with TRBD2. This CDR3 region has 14 residues. The germline V gene has CDR1 SGHVS and CDR2 FQNEAQ. The CDR3 bases are TGTGCCAGCAGCCTAGCTGGGGGGGGAGGTGAGCAGTTCTTC. This sequence encodes CASSLAGGGGEQFF.

This clonotype came up many times. The gene calls are TRBV28 and TRBJ2-3; the D gene is possibly TRBD1 (5 bases). CDR1 is MDHEN, CDR2 SYDVKM, per germline. This CDR3 contains 14 residues. Trimming removed 7 bases at V and 2 bases at J, with 13 bases between. The chain's CDR3 is CASTRGQNTDTQYF. In DNA form, the CDR3 reads TGTGCCAGCACCAGAGGACAAAACACAGATACGCAGTATTTT.

There are many counts of this clonotype. V is TRBV5-1 and J is TRBJ2-1, with D possibly TRBD1 on 5 matching bases. CDR1 is SGHRS, CDR2 YFSETQ, per germline. V was pared by 5 bases and J by 1 base, with 10 bases between. The CDR3 is 14 residues long. The CDR3 nucleotides read TGCGCCAGCAGGACGGACACATCCTACAATGAGCAGTTCTTC. This encodes CASRTDTSYNEQFF.

This clonotype was seen ten or more times. The chain combines TRBV28 with TRBJ2-1, with TRBD1 identical over 7 bases. This CDR3 region has 11 residues. From germline, CDR1 is MDHEN and CDR2 SYDVKM. The J segment lost 9 bases and the V segment lost 5 bases, leaving 1 base of the junction unmatched. The CDR3 DNA sequence: TGTGCCAGCAGTGACAGGGTTGAGCAGTTCTTC. Amino acid sequence: CASSDRVEQFF.

This clonotype has just a few counts. The V and J genes are TRBV7-2 and TRBJ2-1; 9 nucleotides agree with TRBD2. Germline trimming cut 4 bases from V and 4 bases from J; bases unmatched to any gene: 14. The germline V gene has CDR1 SGHTA and CDR2 FQGNSA. The CDR3 consists of 18 residues. The CDR3 DNA sequence: TGTGCCAGCAGCTCCCCCTTTAGCGGGAGCTACCCGTACAATGAGCAGTTCTTC. Protein: CASSSPFSGSYPYNEQFF.

This clonotype was detected many times. The chain is built from TRBV24-1 and TRBJ2-1; 8 nucleotides line up with TRBD2. With 9 bases clipped from V and 4 bases from J, the junction kept 13 bases outside the gene matches. Germline CDR1 and CDR2: KGHDR and SFDVKD. This CDR3 region has 16 residues. CDR3 nucleotides: TGTGCCACCTCCCACAAAACTAGCGGAAGGTACAATGAGCAGTTCTTC. It codes for CATSHKTSGRYNEQFF.

The chain uses TRBV5-1 and TRBJ1-1, with 10 bases identical to TRBD1. With 2 bases clipped from V and 4 bases from J, the junction kept 23 bases outside the gene matches. Germline V CDR1 and CDR2: SGHRS, YFSETQ. The CDR3 totals 21 residues. CDR3 in amino acids: CASSFLGFSSDRGMGVTEAFF. In DNA form, the CDR3 reads TGCGCCAGCAGCTTTCTCGGGTTTTCCTCGGACAGGGGGATGGGAGTCACTGAAGCTTTCTTT.

In this sample, this clonotype turned up many times. The chain is built from TRBV5-1 and TRBJ2-3, with D possibly TRBD1 on 6 matching bases. V was shortened by 0 bases and J by 1 base, with 9 bases between the two germline ends. There are 15 residues in the CDR3. Germline CDR1 SGHRS, CDR2 YFSETQ. The CDR3 DNA sequence: TGCGCCAGCAGCTTGGGACAGGTGGGCACAGATACGCAGTATTTT. Protein product: CASSLGQVGTDTQYF.

This clonotype was detected ten times or more. The rearrangement links TRBV10-3 to TRBJ2-7; the match to TRBD1 covers 9 bases. Trimming at V came to 3 bases and at J to 6 bases, leaving 18 bases not matched to a gene. Germline lookup yields CDR1 ENHRY and CDR2 SYGVKD. The CDR3 runs to 18 residues. The CDR3 nucleotides read TGTGCCATCAGTGAAATTGGGGGTCCCGGGACAGGGAACTCCGAGCAGTACTTC. This translates into CAISEIGGPGTGNSEQYF.

This clonotype came up many times. The CDR3 protein is CASSLGYRRRVNYQPQHF. In DNA form, the CDR3 reads TGTGCCAGCAGTTTAGGCTATCGTCGGAGGGTGAACTATCAGCCCCAGCATTTT. J is TRBJ1-5 and V is TRBV28; D is ambiguous. The CDR3 is 18 amino acids. Deletions cut 2 bases from V and 5 bases from J, with 22 bases between. Germline V gives CDR1 MDHEN, CDR2 SYDVKM. Full variable domain (outside the CDR3, taken from reference TRBV28 and TRBJ1-5): DVKVTQSSRYLVKRTGEKVFLECVQDMDHENMFWYRQDPGLGLRLIYFSYDVKMKEKGDIPEGYSVSREKKERFSLILESASTNQTSMYLCASSLGYRRRVNYQPQHFGDGTRLSIL.

This clonotype was counted many times. The chain combines TRBV11-3 with TRBJ2-1; 7 bases match TRBD1. V trimming: 3 bases; J trimming: 5 bases; junction bases outside the gene matches: 7. This CDR3 is 15 amino acids long. Germline CDR1 reads SGHNT; CDR2 reads YENEEA. This chain's CDR3 is CASSFAGTENNEQFF. The DNA of the CDR3 is TGTGCCAGCAGCTTCGCCGGGACAGAAAACAATGAGCAGTTCTTC.

This clonotype was counted many times. The rearrangement links TRBV9 to TRBJ2-3, with D possibly being TRBD2 (6 bases). Per germline, CDR1 SGDLS and CDR2 YYNGEE. Trimming cost V 0 bases and J 0 bases, with 8 bases left between them. This CDR3 is 15 amino acids long. The CDR3 protein is CASSVGLASTDTQYF. CDR3 nucleotide sequence: TGTGCCAGCAGCGTAGGCCTAGCGAGCACAGATACGCAGTATTTT.

This clonotype occurred many times. The V gene is TRBV29-1, the J gene TRBJ2-3, with D tentatively TRBD1 (6 bases). The V gene's germline CDR1 is SQVTM and CDR2 ANQGSEA. The CDR3 sequence is 12 residues long. The CDR3 nucleotides are TGCAGTGCAGGACAGCTCACAGATACGCAGTATTTT. This sequence encodes CSAGQLTDTQYF.

This clonotype was picked up many times. This chain uses TRBV5-1 with TRBJ2-2; tentative D call: TRBD2 (6 bases). V dropped 4 bases and J dropped 1 base, with 11 bases sitting between them. This CDR3 comprises 15 residues. Germline V gene lookup returns CDR1 SGHRS and CDR2 YFSETQ. In DNA form, the CDR3 reads TGCGCCAGCAGCCGGGGGACGGGGAACACCGGGGAGCTGTTTTTT. Amino acids: CASSRGTGNTGELFF.